The T cell receptor (beta chain) under discussion was sequenced for a study of T cells in Graves' hyperthyroidism and ophthalmopathy. V lost 0 bases and J lost 0; bases outside the gene matches: 6. The CDR3 runs 17 residues. Germline CDR1 MNHEY, CDR2 SVGEGT. In its sample, this clonotype was seen many times. Its antigen is not identified. The investigators amplified TCR beta CDR3 regions from RNA transcripts. The TCR CDR3 first-round RT-PCR relied on the HTBI primer set. Via MiXCR, TCRdb re-called the multiplex PCR reads, giving one row per CDR3 protein. The sample comprises around 280,000 distinct CDR3 sequences, around 15% of which are singletons, and roughly 7.9% rests with the top ten. Study-level points and caveats: Ophthalmopathy and stable hyperthyroidism were separated by a 13 V-J model.

Graves' hyperthyroidism was deemed stable given no ophthalmopathy progression within 18 months. Together with thyroid ultrasound, orbital computed tomography, serum thyroxine and TRAb, clinical symptoms were used for diagnoses. Fresh peripheral blood, roughly 10 ml, was the source of the PBMCs. Input material: blood. The TCR sequence derives from a woman between 40 and 50 years old with Graves' hyperthyroidism. This chain uses TRBV6-2 or TRBV6-3 with TRBJ2-3; 7 nucleotides match TRBD1. CDR3 amino acids: CASSYSPGTASTDTQYF. In nucleotides, the CDR3 is TGTGCCAGCAGTTACTCTCCCGGGACAGCAAGCACAGATACGCAGTATTTT.